This T cell receptor beta chain is drawn from a study of T cells in Graves' hyperthyroidism and ophthalmopathy. The source material, RNA transcripts, was used to amplify TCR beta CDR3 regions. During a first-round RT-PCR of the TCR CDR3, the HTBI primer set was used. One entry per CDR3 protein, called by TCRdb with MiXCR from the multiplex PCR reads. This table holds around 340,000 distinct CDR3 sequences, roughly a fifth found once. At least ten counts were recorded for this clonotype. Stable disease denoted Graves' hyperthyroidism without ophthalmopathy progression within 18 months. CDR1 KGHSH and CDR2 LQKENI come from the germline V gene. This CDR3 is 15 amino acids long. Trimming at V came to 6 bases and at J to 9 bases, leaving 8 bases not matched to a gene.

Source material: blood. The TCR originated in a woman in her forties or fifties with Graves' hyperthyroidism. This sequence joins TRBV18 and TRBJ2-1; 13 nucleotides agree with TRBD2. In DNA form, the CDR3 reads TGTGCCAGCTCTCCTGGACTAGCGGGAGTATCTGAGCAGTTCTTC. Protein product: CASSPGLAGVSEQFF.